What follows is one T cell receptor beta chain and its context. Its antigen is not identified. Clones were sequenced by immunoSEQ multiplex PCR, and TCRdb holds only the in-frame ones, with some missing. The table includes about 68,000 clones, 79% detected once. Time point: baseline, week 1 (first vaccination visit). Sample treatment: pre-vaccination baseline after standard-of-care therapy. The sample originates from a study of a mutant IDH1 vaccine in newly diagnosed glioma. Turning to the study itself: It was radiotherapy, temozolomide, or both that patients received previously, with most receiving both. Findings and caveats of the study: Approximately 95% of patients showed vaccine-induced immune responses across multiple MHC alleles.

Looked up from germline, CDR1 is SNHLY and CDR2 is FYNNEI. This CDR3 is 11 amino acids long. Trimming cost V 5 bases and J 4 bases, with 3 bases left between them. The V and J genes are TRBV2 and TRBJ1-3; D not certain. Here the sequenced sample was PBMCs, taken from a glioma patient treated with radiotherapy, temozolomide or both. This TCR came from a middle-aged man with glioma. CDR3 region: CASSSGNTIYF. CDR3 sequence (DNA): TGTGCCAGCAGTTCCGGAAACACCATATATTTT.